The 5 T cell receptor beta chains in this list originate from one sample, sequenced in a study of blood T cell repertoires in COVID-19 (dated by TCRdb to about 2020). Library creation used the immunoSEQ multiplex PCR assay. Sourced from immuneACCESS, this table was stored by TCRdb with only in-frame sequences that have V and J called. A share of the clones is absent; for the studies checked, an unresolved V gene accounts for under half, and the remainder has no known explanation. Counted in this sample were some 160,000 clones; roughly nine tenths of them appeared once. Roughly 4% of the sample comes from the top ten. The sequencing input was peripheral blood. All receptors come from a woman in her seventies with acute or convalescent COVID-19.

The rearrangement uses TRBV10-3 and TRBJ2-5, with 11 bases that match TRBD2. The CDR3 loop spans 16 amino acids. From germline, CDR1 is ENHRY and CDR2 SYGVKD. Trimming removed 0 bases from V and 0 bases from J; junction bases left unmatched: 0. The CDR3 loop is CAISESTSGDQETQYF. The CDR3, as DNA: TGTGCCATCAGTGAGTCGACTAGCGGGGACCAAGAGACCCAGTACTTC.

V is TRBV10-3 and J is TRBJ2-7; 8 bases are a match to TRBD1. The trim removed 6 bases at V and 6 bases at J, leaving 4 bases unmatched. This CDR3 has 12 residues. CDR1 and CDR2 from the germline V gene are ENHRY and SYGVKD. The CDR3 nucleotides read TGTGCCATCAGAGGAACAGGGGGCGAGCAGTACTTC. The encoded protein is CAIRGTGGEQYF.

The CDR3 here is CASSLRTGDEQYF. The DNA of the CDR3 is TGCGCCAGCAGCCTGAGGACAGGCGACGAGCAGTACTTC. The chain is built from TRBV5-1 and TRBJ2-7; TRBD1 matches at 7 bases. The ends lost 4 bases at V and 5 bases at J; junction bases unmatched: 6. The CDR3 covers 13 residues. In germline, CDR1 is SGHRS, CDR2 YFSETQ.

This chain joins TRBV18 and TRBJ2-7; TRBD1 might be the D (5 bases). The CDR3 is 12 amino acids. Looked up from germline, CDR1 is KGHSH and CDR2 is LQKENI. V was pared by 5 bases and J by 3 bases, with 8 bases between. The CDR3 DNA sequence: TGTGCCAGCTCAGACACAGGCTACGAGCAGTACTTC. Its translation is CASSDTGYEQYF.

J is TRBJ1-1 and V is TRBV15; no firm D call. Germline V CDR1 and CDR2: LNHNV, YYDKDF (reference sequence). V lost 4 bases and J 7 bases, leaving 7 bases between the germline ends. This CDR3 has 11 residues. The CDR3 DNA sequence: TGTGCCACCAGCAATACTATTGAAGCTTTCTTT. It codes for CATSNTIEAFF.